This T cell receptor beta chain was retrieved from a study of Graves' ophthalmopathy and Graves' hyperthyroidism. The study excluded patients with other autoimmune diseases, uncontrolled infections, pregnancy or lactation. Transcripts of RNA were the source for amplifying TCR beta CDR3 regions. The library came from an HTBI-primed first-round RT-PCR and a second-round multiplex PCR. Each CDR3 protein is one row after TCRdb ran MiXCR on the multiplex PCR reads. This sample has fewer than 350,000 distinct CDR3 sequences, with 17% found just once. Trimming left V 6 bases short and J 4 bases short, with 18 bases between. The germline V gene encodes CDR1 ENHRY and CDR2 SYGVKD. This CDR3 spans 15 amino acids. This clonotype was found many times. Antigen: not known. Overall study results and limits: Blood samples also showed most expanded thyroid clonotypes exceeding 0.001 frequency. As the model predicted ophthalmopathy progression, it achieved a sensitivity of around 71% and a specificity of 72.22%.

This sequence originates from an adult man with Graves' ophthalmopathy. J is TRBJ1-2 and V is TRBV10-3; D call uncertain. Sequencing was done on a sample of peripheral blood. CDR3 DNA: TGTGCCATCAGGGAGGACGGGAACTTAGGCTATGGCTACACCTTC. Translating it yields CAIREDGNLGYGYTF.